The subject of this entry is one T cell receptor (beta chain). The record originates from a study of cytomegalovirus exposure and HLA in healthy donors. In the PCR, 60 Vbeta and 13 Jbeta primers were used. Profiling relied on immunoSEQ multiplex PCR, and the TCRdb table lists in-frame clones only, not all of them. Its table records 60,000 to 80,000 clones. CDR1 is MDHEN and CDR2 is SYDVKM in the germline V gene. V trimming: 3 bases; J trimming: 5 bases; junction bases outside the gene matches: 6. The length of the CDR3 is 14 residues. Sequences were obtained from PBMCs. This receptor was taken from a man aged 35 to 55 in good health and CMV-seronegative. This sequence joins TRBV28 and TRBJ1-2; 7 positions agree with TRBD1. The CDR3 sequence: CASSFLRDRYGYTF. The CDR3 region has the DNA TGTGCCAGCAGTTTTCTCCGGGACAGATATGGCTACACCTTC.